The next 24 T cell receptor beta chains were all read from a single sample in a study of blood T cell repertoires in COVID-19. TCRdb's table, derived via immunoSEQ multiplex PCR, lists solely in-frame clones and lacks some. The sample comprises a few hundred thousand clones, about 83% of which are singletons, and approximately 1.3% rests with the top ten. What was sequenced was peripheral blood. These receptors came from a woman aged 50 to 60 with acute or convalescent COVID-19.

The chain couples TRBV6-4 to TRBJ2-1; 7 nucleotides agree with TRBD2. Trimming at V came to 4 bases and at J to 0 bases, leaving 6 bases not matched to a gene. This CDR3 comprises 16 residues. Germline CDR1 is MRHNA and CDR2 is SNTAGT. The CDR3 is CASSGGLVSSYNEQFF. In DNA form, the CDR3 reads TGTGCCAGCAGTGGCGGACTAGTCAGCTCCTACAATGAGCAGTTCTTC.

The chain combines TRBV5-5 with TRBJ2-3, with 7 bases aligning to TRBD2. J was trimmed by 0 bases and V by 4 bases; bases with no gene match: 17. Looked up from germline, CDR1 is SGHKS and CDR2 is YYEKEE (reference sequence). The CDR3 length is 19 residues. The CDR3 DNA follows: TGTGCCAGCAGCACTTACGGGGCGCGGGCTAGCGGAAGCACAGATACGCAGTATTTT. It yields the protein CASSTYGARASGSTDTQYF.

This chain uses TRBV25-1 with TRBJ1-3; D uncertain. V was pared by 5 bases and J by 0 bases, with 11 bases between. Germline loops: CDR1 MGHDK, CDR2 SYGVNS. CDR3 length: 15 residues. In nucleotides, the CDR3 is TGTGCCAGCAGTCCACCAGGTACCTCTGGAAACACCATATATTTT. Its protein product is CASSPPGTSGNTIYF.

The chain couples TRBV9 to TRBJ2-1; TRBD2 agrees at 11 bases. The CDR3 loop spans 13 amino acids. The junction had 0 bases not matched to a gene; V was cut back by 2 bases and J by 8 bases. The germline V gene encodes CDR1 SGDLS and CDR2 YYNGEE. The CDR3 here is CASSVSGRDEQFF. In DNA form, the CDR3 reads TGTGCCAGCAGCGTTAGCGGGAGGGATGAGCAGTTCTTC.

The chain employs TRBV5-1 and TRBJ2-1; D is unclear. The CDR3 is made up of 11 amino acids. Between the trimmed V and J ends, which lost 7 bases and 3 bases, there was a span of 5 bases. Germline-derived CDR1 and CDR2 are SGHRS and YFSETQ. The CDR3 reads CASSNYNEQFF. In DNA, the CDR3 is TGCGCCAGCTCCAACTACAATGAGCAGTTCTTC.

The V and J genes are TRBV24-1 and TRBJ1-5, with D unclear. CDR1 and CDR2 (germline): KGHDR, SFDVKD. V was pared by 5 bases and J by 0 bases, with 4 bases between. CDR3 length: 13 residues. CDR3 in amino acids: CATSGPSNQPQHF. The CDR3 coding sequence is TGTGCCACCAGTGGGCCTAGCAATCAGCCCCAGCATTTT.

This clone was detected only once. The rearrangement joins TRBV6-5 to TRBJ2-1; 7 bases map to TRBD1. In germline, CDR1 is MNHEY, CDR2 SVGAGI. After removal of 2 bases from V and 10 bases from J, the junction contained 11 bases not matched to a gene. This CDR3 has 15 amino acids. The CDR3 loop reads CASSYAPQGVNEQFF. The CDR3 coding sequence is TGTGCCAGCAGTTACGCCCCCCAGGGGGTGAACGAGCAGTTCTTC.

This chain links TRBV5-4 with TRBJ2-3, with TRBD2 matching over 7 bases. Germline CDR1 SGHNT, CDR2 YYREEE (reference sequence). V shed 9 bases, J shed 5 bases, and the junction held 6 bases outside the gene matches. The CDR3 is 12 amino acids. In nucleotides, the CDR3 is TGTGCCACGGGGAGGGATGGAGATACGCAGTATTTT. Amino acids: CATGRDGDTQYF. The full variable domain, rest sourced from reference TRBV5-4 and TRBJ2-3, is ETGVTQSPTHLIKTRGQQVTLRCSSQSGHNTVSWYQQALGQGPQFIFQYYREEENGRGNFPPRFSGLQFPNYSSELNVNALELDDSALYLCATGRDGDTQYFGPGTRLTVL.

This sequence joins TRBV19 and TRBJ1-5; no definite D call. Trimming pared 3 bases from V and 7 bases from J, leaving 7 bases between. Germline CDR1 is LNHDA and CDR2 is SQIVND (reference sequence). This CDR3 has 12 residues. This CDR3 reads CASSILGQPQHF. CDR3 nucleotides: TGTGCCAGTAGTATCCTGGGCCAGCCCCAGCATTTT.

J is TRBJ1-5 and V is TRBV2; 7 positions match TRBD1. The CDR3 is 15 amino acids. Trimming removed 6 bases from V and 6 bases from J; junction bases left unmatched: 11. CDR1 and CDR2 from the germline V gene are SNHLY and FYNNEI. In DNA, the CDR3 is TGTGCCAGCAGCCCAGGACAGGATGTGGGTCAGCCCCAGCATTTT. Residues: CASSPGQDVGQPQHF.

This chain uses TRBV18 with TRBJ1-1, with 8 bases identical to TRBD1. J was trimmed by 0 bases and V by 0 bases; bases with no gene match: 6. CDR1 is KGHSH and CDR2 is LQKENI in the germline V gene. The CDR3 has 17 amino acids. In DNA form, the CDR3 reads TGTGCCAGCTCACCACCGAACAGGGGGACCATGAACACTGAAGCTTTCTTT. Amino acid sequence: CASSPPNRGTMNTEAFF.

The V call is TRBV5-4, the J call TRBJ1-5, with D possibly TRBD1 on 6 matching bases. CDR1 SGHNT and CDR2 YYREEE come from the germline V gene (reference sequence). The V gene lost 0 bases and the J gene lost 2 bases, with 12 bases spanning the gap. The CDR3 runs to 16 residues. The DNA of the CDR3 is TGTGCCAGCAGCTTGGGAGGGGGAATCGGCAATCAGCCCCAGCATTTT. This encodes CASSLGGGIGNQPQHF.

This clone was recorded once. V and J are TRBV30 and TRBJ2-4; tentative D call: TRBD1 (5 bases). This CDR3 has 12 residues. Trimming took off 3 bases at V and 13 bases at J, with 16 bases between the two ends. Germline V gives CDR1 GTSNPN, CDR2 SVGIG (reference sequence). The CDR3 loop is CAWRIAGIVQYF. The CDR3, as DNA: TGTGCCTGGAGGATCGCAGGGATCGTGCAGTACTTC. The full variable domain, with the rest looked up from reference TRBV30 and TRBJ2-4, is SQTIHQWPATLVQPVGSPLSLECTVEGTSNPNLYWYRQAAGRGLQLLFYSVGIGQISSEVPQNLSASRPQDRQFILSSKKLLLSDSGFYLCAWRIAGIVQYFGAGTRLSVL.

The chain combines TRBV5-1 with TRBJ2-5; weak D call: TRBD2 (5 bases). This CDR3 spans 15 amino acids. V was clipped by 4 bases and J by 2 bases, with 15 bases between them. Germline values: CDR1 SGHRS, CDR2 YFSETQ. The CDR3 is CASSVTSREQETQYF. For the CDR3, the DNA is TGCGCCAGCAGCGTAACTAGTAGGGAACAAGAGACCCAGTACTTC.

The V and J genes are TRBV7-6 and TRBJ1-6, with D uncertain. Germline assignment: CDR1 SGHVS and CDR2 FNYEAQ. There are 16 residues in the CDR3. V gave up 1 base and J gave up 9 bases, with 16 bases separating them. The CDR3 region has the DNA TGTGCCAGCAGCTTAGGGTCTGAGGTTGGAATTTCACCCCTCCACTTT. It yields the protein CASSLGSEVGISPLHF.

V and J are TRBV30 and TRBJ2-3; 9 bases align to TRBD2. Germline V gene sequence: CDR1 GTSNPN, CDR2 SVGIG (reference sequence). Trimming at V came to 0 bases and at J to 1 base, leaving 8 bases not matched to a gene. The CDR3 spans 17 residues. This CDR3 is CAWSVGSSGAGTDTQYF. As DNA, the CDR3 is TGTGCCTGGAGTGTAGGTTCTAGCGGGGCCGGCACAGATACGCAGTATTTT.

The chain joins TRBV5-4 to TRBJ2-5; the D gene is possibly TRBD2 (6 bases). The length of the CDR3 is 14 residues. Trimming cost V 0 bases and J 5 bases, with 11 bases left between them. Germline CDR1 reads SGHNT; CDR2 reads YYREEE (reference sequence). DNA of the CDR3: TGTGCCAGCAGCTTGGTTGGGGCGGGGGAGACCCAGTACTTC. Residues: CASSLVGAGETQYF.

This chain connects TRBV7-9 to TRBJ1-2; 8 bases are a match to TRBD1. The CDR3 covers 16 residues. Germline CDR1 reads SEHNR; CDR2 reads FQNEAQ (reference sequence). The J segment lost 4 bases and the V segment lost 5 bases, leaving 12 bases of the junction unmatched. CDR3 sequence: CASSRIGQGPSYGYTF. The CDR3 DNA is TGTGCCAGCAGCAGAATAGGACAGGGTCCTAGCTATGGCTACACCTTC.

The chain couples TRBV5-4 to TRBJ1-2; a weak D match, TRBD1 (5 bases). The V gene lost 0 bases and the J gene lost 6 bases, with 12 bases spanning the gap. The CDR3 covers 14 residues. CDR1 is SGHNT and CDR2 is YYREEE in the germline V gene (reference sequence). CDR3 in amino acids: CASSLVGAQNGYTF. The DNA of the CDR3 is TGTGCCAGCAGCTTGGTAGGGGCACAGAATGGCTACACCTTC.

J is TRBJ1-2 and V is TRBV3-1 (or the pseudogene TRBV3-2); the D gene is possibly TRBD1 (5 bases). Germline CDR1 reads LGHDT; CDR2 reads YNNKEL (reference sequence). The ends were cut back, 1 base at V and 2 bases at J, with 14 bases in the middle. This CDR3 is 16 amino acids long. CDR3: CASSQGGVWGNYGYTF. The CDR3 DNA reads TGTGCCAGCAGCCAAGGGGGGGTATGGGGAAACTATGGCTACACCTTC.

The chain combines TRBV7-2 with TRBJ2-1; 7 bases map to TRBD2. There are 16 residues in the CDR3. Looked up from germline, CDR1 is SGHTA and CDR2 is FQGNSA. V lost 3 bases and J lost 0; bases outside the gene matches: 5. CDR3 sequence: CASSLYGEGSYNEQFF. CDR3 bases: TGTGCCAGCAGCTTGTACGGGGAGGGCTCCTACAATGAGCAGTTCTTC.

The chain employs TRBV6-2 or TRBV6-3 and TRBJ2-1; TRBD2 is a possible D gene (5 bases). V dropped 4 bases and J dropped 5 bases, with 12 bases sitting between them. Germline values: CDR1 MNHEY, CDR2 SVGEGT. The CDR3 extends over 14 amino acids. CDR3 protein: CASSLRLSHNEQFF. The CDR3 bases are TGTGCCAGCAGTTTGAGACTAAGCCACAATGAGCAGTTCTTC.

This chain uses TRBV6-6 with TRBJ1-6; a possible D gene is TRBD1 (5 bases). V shed 3 bases and J shed 8 bases, with 11 bases lying between them. CDR3 length: 14 amino acids. Germline V lookup: CDR1 MNHNY, CDR2 SVGAGI (reference sequence). CDR3 residues: CASSYQGWYSPLHF. CDR3 sequence (DNA): TGTGCCAGCAGTTATCAGGGATGGTATTCACCCCTCCACTTT.

The chain links TRBV12-3 or TRBV12-4 to TRBJ1-2; 7 bases line up with TRBD1. V trimming: 7 bases; J trimming: 4 bases; junction bases outside the gene matches: 6. The CDR3 runs to 13 residues. This CDR3 reads CASNGQEFYGYTF. The CDR3 region has the DNA TGTGCCAGCAACGGACAGGAGTTCTATGGCTACACCTTC.